The 4 T cell receptor beta chains below were found in one sample sequenced in a study of blood T cells in healthy people across ages. A sample-barcoded 5' primer and a J-beta primer mix were used in a second PCR of roughly 7 to 11 cycles. TCRdb re-called the 5' RACE reads with MiXCR, one entry per CDR3 protein. This sample yields hundreds of thousands of distinct CDR3 sequences, of which more than 45% are seen a single time; roughly 22% belongs to the top ten. The sequenced material came from blood. The receptors were sampled from a man aged 25 to 40 in good health.

The chain uses TRBV5-1 and TRBJ2-4; no clear D gene. The end of the DNA fits TRBJ2-7 better, so the J call may be wrong. CDR1 SGHRS and CDR2 YFSETQ come from the germline V gene. This CDR3 spans 15 amino acids. The CDR3 coding sequence is TGCGCCAGCGCCACGGGCGATCCCCTTACCTACGAGCAGTACTTC. Protein: CASATGDPLTYEQYF.

The chain joins TRBV7-8 to TRBJ2-1; D is tentatively TRBD1 or TRBD2 (5 bases each). This CDR3 has 14 residues. Between the trimmed V and J ends, which lost 5 bases and 6 bases, there was a span of 14 bases. Germline CDR1 is SGHVS and CDR2 is FQNEAQ. CDR3 loop: CASSLREGFNEQFF. Written as DNA, the CDR3 is TGTGCCAGCAGCCTCCGAGAGGGGTTCAATGAGCAGTTCTTC.

The chain uses TRBV7-2 and TRBJ2-7; D is perhaps TRBD1 or TRBD2 (6 bases each). The CDR3 length is 14 residues. CDR1 and CDR2 (germline): SGHTA, FQGNSA. Trimming cost V 3 bases and J 2 bases, with 11 bases left between them. The CDR3 coding sequence is TGTGCCAGCAGCTTGGGGGGCCCTCCCTACGAGCAGTACTTC. It codes for CASSLGGPPYEQYF.

As regards this clonotype: An end of the junction differs from the germline gene, which may be a read error. This sequence joins TRBV7-2 and TRBJ2-1; tentative D call: TRBD2 (5 bases). The CDR3 is 13 residues long. Germline CDR1 is SGHTA and CDR2 is FQGNSA. The chain's CDR3 is CAGSRTRRDEQFF. The CDR3 nucleotides read TGTGCCGGCAGCCGAACTAGGAGAGATGAGCAGTTCTTC.